The sequence of this TCR beta chain was determined in a study of patients and donors after allogeneic stem cell transplantation. Germline CDR1 is MNHNS and CDR2 is SASEGT. The CDR3 covers 13 residues. Trimming removed 2 bases at V and 1 base at J, with 5 bases between. One entry per CDR3 protein results from TCRdb running MiXCR on the RT-PCR reads. Counted here are about a million distinct CDR3 sequences, 18% occurring once; the ten biggest clones make up roughly 6.4%. The V gene is TRBV6-1, the J gene TRBJ1-1; no definite D call. The sequence came from a human donor who was either an allogeneic HSCT recipient or a stem cell or donor lymphocyte infusion donor (not recorded which). It is not recorded whose cells these are; they may come from a transplant donor. Sequenced input: blood, either unsorted or a sorted T cell fraction (not recorded which). As DNA, the CDR3 is TGTGCCAGCAGTGAATCGAGGAACACTGAAGCTTTCTTT. Amino acid sequence: CASSESRNTEAFF.